In its sample, the clone carrying this T cell receptor beta chain was seen once. Its specificity is not known. The CDR3 consists of 15 residues. V was clipped by 5 bases and J by 8 bases; unmatched bases: 9. The germline CDR1 and CDR2 sequences are LGHNA and YSLEER. This table comes from immunoSEQ multiplex PCR, and its TCRdb copy is limited to in-frame clones, with some not included. The sample shows hundreds of thousands of clones, around 90% of them seen only once. This entry comes from a study of Ad26.COV2.S vaccination and SARS-CoV-2 variants. Study-wide points: Those who received vaccine or placebo ended up with similar non-spike TCR breadth. While placebo recipients had lower spike-specific TCR breadth, vaccine recipients had more. Vaccinees reportedly had broad spike-specific CD8+ and CD4+ T cell responses.

Sequencing was performed on peripheral blood, taken after recovery from COVID-19. The TCR was taken from a human donor who had recovered from COVID-19. This sequence joins TRBV4-3 and TRBJ1-4; 9 positions match TRBD1. CDR3: CASSADLGQGEKLFF. The CDR3 coding sequence is TGCGCCAGCAGCGCGGACCTCGGACAGGGGGAAAAACTGTTTTTT.